The next 18 T cell receptor beta chains were all read from a single sample in a study of blood T cell repertoires in COVID-19. Sequencing used immunoSEQ multiplex PCR; TCRdb keeps in-frame clones, though not all of them. The data contain about 480,000 clones, roughly 90% of them seen just once; the ten biggest clones take up around 1.9%. Sequencing was done on a sample of PBMCs or T cells enriched from blood (not recorded which). These receptors originate from a woman in her forties who had recovered from COVID-19.

The chain recombines TRBV5-4 with TRBJ1-6; possible D gene TRBD1, 5 bases. The V end lost 4 bases, the J end lost 7 bases, and 9 bases lay between the germline ends. From germline, CDR1 is SGHNT and CDR2 YYREEE (reference sequence). The CDR3 is 13 residues long. The CDR3: CASSTGENSPLHF. For the CDR3, the DNA is TGTGCCAGCAGCACGGGGGAAAATTCACCCCTCCACTTT.

CDR3 loop: CASSQGRGRSSYEQYF. CDR3 sequence (DNA): TGCGCCAGCAGCCAAGGGAGGGGGCGGAGTTCCTACGAGCAGTACTTC. The rearrangement links TRBV4-1 to TRBJ2-7, with a tentative D call TRBD1 (7 bases). V was shortened by 1 base and J by 1 base, with 14 bases between the two germline ends. CDR3 length: 16 residues. Per germline, CDR1 MGHRA and CDR2 YSYEKL.

The chain links TRBV7-2 to TRBJ1-3; D is uncertain. V was trimmed by 1 base and J by 2 bases, leaving 12 bases between them. The CDR3 has 16 amino acids. Germline lookup yields CDR1 SGHTA and CDR2 FQGNSA. CDR3 in DNA: TGTGCCAGCAGCTTAGAGATAGCTGCAACTGGAAACACCATATATTTT. Its translation: CASSLEIAATGNTIYF.

V and J are TRBV12-5 and TRBJ1-3; 12 bases align to TRBD1. After removal of 5 bases from V and 2 bases from J, the junction contained 10 bases not matched to a gene. Germline CDR1 and CDR2: LGHNT and FRNRAP. The CDR3 totals 18 residues. DNA for the CDR3: TGTGCTAGTGGTCCGCGGGACAGGGGGCTTGGTACTGGAAACACCATATATTTT. Protein product: CASGPRDRGLGTGNTIYF.

The chain joins TRBV3-1 (or the pseudogene TRBV3-2) to TRBJ2-7, with 7 nucleotides matching TRBD1. The CDR3 has 18 amino acids. The junction had 18 bases not matched to a gene; V was cut back by 0 bases and J by 7 bases. Germline V gene data show CDR1 as LGHDT and CDR2 as YNNKEL (reference sequence). In DNA form, the CDR3 reads TGTGCCAGCAGCCAAGATCCCGACAGGGCCCCCCTGAAATATGAGCAGTACTTC. Its protein product is CASSQDPDRAPLKYEQYF.

This chain links TRBV6-5 with TRBJ1-2, with 7 positions matching TRBD1. Germline CDR1 is MNHEY and CDR2 is SVGAGI. The CDR3 contains 14 residues. The ends lost 8 bases at V and 6 bases at J; junction bases unmatched: 12. The CDR3 spells CASLGGGFANGYTF. The CDR3, as DNA: TGTGCCAGCCTAGGAGGGGGCTTCGCTAATGGCTACACCTTC.

The V call is TRBV5-5, the J call TRBJ1-5; 8 nucleotides line up with TRBD1. The CDR3 loop spans 15 amino acids. Per the germline V gene, CDR1 is SGHKS and CDR2 is YYEKEE (reference sequence). J lost 1 base, V lost 4 bases, and 4 bases had no gene match. The CDR3 region has the DNA TGTGCCAGCAGCCCGACAGGGGCCAGCAATCAGCCCCAGCATTTT. This gives the protein CASSPTGASNQPQHF.

V and J are TRBV13 and TRBJ2-7; a weak D match, TRBD2 (6 bases). V lost 5 bases to trimming and J lost 4 bases, with 12 bases between them. Looked up from germline, CDR1 is PRHDT and CDR2 is FYEKMQ (reference sequence). The CDR3 runs to 13 residues. This CDR3 reads CASSPGDVYEQYF. The CDR3, as DNA: TGTGCCAGCAGCCCGGGGGATGTTTACGAGCAGTACTTC.

The gene calls are TRBV30 and TRBJ1-3; D gene ambiguous. This CDR3 contains 15 residues. Trimming shortened V by 1 base and J by 4 bases, and 14 bases separated the two germline ends. CDR1 and CDR2 (germline): GTSNPN, SVGIG (reference sequence). The CDR3 coding sequence is TGTGCCTGGAGTGCTGGGCGGGCGAACGGAAACACCATATATTTT. This translates into CAWSAGRANGNTIYF.

The CDR3 bases are TGTGCCAGCAGTTACGCAGGGACAGACTCTGGAAACACCATATATTTT. Its translation: CASSYAGTDSGNTIYF. The chain carries TRBV6-5 and TRBJ1-3, with 7 positions matching TRBD1. Trimming took 2 bases from V and 0 from J; bases not matched to a gene: 4. Germline lookup yields CDR1 MNHEY and CDR2 SVGAGI. The CDR3 runs 16 residues.

V is TRBV7-7 and J is TRBJ2-1, with TRBD2 identical over 10 bases. There are 15 residues in the CDR3. Germline V gene sequence: CDR1 SSHAT, CDR2 FNYEAQ (reference sequence). After removal of 2 bases from V and 5 bases from J, the junction contained 3 bases not matched to a gene. CDR3 residues: CASSLRAGGDNEQFF. The CDR3 DNA follows: TGTGCCAGCAGCTTAAGAGCGGGAGGGGACAATGAGCAGTTCTTC. Full variable domain (remainder filled in from reference TRBV7-7 and TRBJ2-1): GAGVSQSPRYKVTKRGQDVTLRCDPISSHATLYWYQQALGQGPEFLTYFNYEAQPDKSGLPSDRFSAERPEGSISTLTIQRTEQRDSAMYRCASSLRAGGDNEQFFGPGTRLTVL.

Concerning this clone itself: The sample has other DNA sequences that encode this CDR3 too. The rearrangement links TRBV9 to TRBJ2-5; D is perhaps TRBD2 (6 bases). This CDR3 comprises 14 residues. Germline values: CDR1 SGDLS, CDR2 YYNGEE. The ends were cut back, 2 bases at V and 2 bases at J, with 10 bases in the middle. CDR3 sequence: CASSVSGGQETQYF. CDR3 nucleotide sequence: TGTGCCAGCAGCGTTAGCGGCGGTCAAGAGACCCAGTACTTC.

The chain couples TRBV5-1 to TRBJ2-4, with 9 bases identical to TRBD1. The CDR3 sequence is 16 residues long. Germline assignment: CDR1 SGHRS and CDR2 YFSETQ. V lost 4 bases, J lost 1 base, and 6 bases stayed unmatched. The CDR3 reads CASSRGQGNAKNIQYF. DNA for the CDR3: TGCGCCAGCAGCAGAGGACAGGGGAATGCCAAAAACATTCAGTACTTC. The complete variable domain, with remaining parts taken from reference TRBV5-1 and TRBJ2-4, reads KAGVTQTPRYLIKTRGQQVTLSCSPISGHRSVSWYQQTPGQGLQFLFEYFSETQRNKGNFPGRFSGRQFSNSRSEMNVSTLELGDSALYLCASSRGQGNAKNIQYFGAGTRLSVL.

This rearrangement joins TRBV7-2 to TRBJ2-1; D gene unclear. The CDR3 length is 15 residues. Between the trimmed V and J ends, which lost 5 bases and 2 bases, there was a span of 13 bases. Germline V gene sequence: CDR1 SGHTA, CDR2 FQGNSA. The CDR3, as DNA: TGTGCCAGCAGCCTCTCGGTTTTGCCCTACAATGAGCAGTTCTTC. Protein: CASSLSVLPYNEQFF.

The V gene is TRBV5-4, the J gene TRBJ2-7; the match to TRBD2 covers 11 bases. Germline trimming cut 3 bases from V and 4 bases from J; bases unmatched to any gene: 6. The CDR3 runs to 15 residues. Germline V gene lookup returns CDR1 SGHNT and CDR2 YYREEE (reference sequence). The CDR3 spells CASSSVGTSGYEQYF. CDR3 coding DNA: TGTGCCAGCAGCTCGGTCGGGACTAGCGGTTACGAGCAGTACTTC.

The rearrangement links TRBV7-2 to TRBJ1-2; 11 bases line up with TRBD1. The CDR3 has 15 amino acids. Germline V gene sequence: CDR1 SGHTA, CDR2 FQGNSA. The V and J ends lost 5 bases and 4 bases, in that order; junction bases with no gene match: 6. CDR3 amino acids: CASSTGTGGIYGYTF. CDR3 in DNA: TGTGCCAGCAGCACCGGGACAGGGGGGATCTATGGCTACACCTTC.

This chain links TRBV7-2 with TRBJ1-2; TRBD1 aligns across 9 bases. Looked up from germline, CDR1 is SGHTA and CDR2 is FQGNSA. The CDR3 has 16 amino acids. Trimming cost V 6 bases and J 5 bases; bases outside gene matches: 13. For the CDR3, the DNA is TGTGCCAGCAGTTCGACAATTGGGACAGGGTTTTATGGCTACACCTTC. Translated: CASSSTIGTGFYGYTF.

The chain uses TRBV15 and TRBJ2-1; TRBD2 agrees at 9 bases. The CDR3 has 12 residues. Germline V gene sequence: CDR1 LNHNV, CDR2 YYDKDF (reference sequence). Trimming took 2 bases from V and 12 from J; bases not matched to a gene: 2. The CDR3, as DNA: TGTGCCACCAGCAGACGGCGGGAGGGGCAGTTCTTC. It encodes CATSRRREGQFF.